What follows is one T cell receptor beta chain and its context. The data belong to a study of blood T cell repertoires in COVID-19. Only in-frame clones appear in the TCRdb table, and some are missing; sequencing was by immunoSEQ multiplex PCR. The sample yields roughly 140,000 clones, around 87% seen once. The CDR3 sequence is 15 residues long. Trimming shortened V by 0 bases and J by 0 bases, and 7 bases separated the two germline ends. The germline V gene has CDR1 SGDLS and CDR2 YYNGEE. This chain joins TRBV9 and TRBJ1-3, with D unresolved. The sequenced sample consisted of peripheral blood. This TCR was sampled from a human donor in a cohort sampled during active COVID-19. This CDR3 is CASSVAYSSGNTIYF. As DNA, the CDR3 is TGTGCCAGCAGCGTAGCCTACAGCTCTGGAAACACCATATATTTT.